The 10 T cell receptor beta chains below were found in one sample sequenced in a study of shared clonotypes between healthy human individuals. Repertoires were generated with immunoSEQ multiplex PCR, while TCRdb's copy carries only in-frame clones and drops some. The sample shows around 940,000 clones, roughly 72% of them seen only once. Sequenced: memory CD4+ T cells sorted from blood. Subset meaning: CD45RA-negative fraction. The source is a man younger than 35 in good health.

The rearrangement uses TRBV18 and TRBJ2-2; a possible D gene is TRBD2 (5 bases). The CDR3 spans 16 residues. Germline CDR1 KGHSH, CDR2 LQKENI. V lost 0 bases, J lost 5 bases, and 13 bases lay in between. The CDR3 sequence is CASSPPGERDTGELFF. DNA of the CDR3: TGTGCCAGCTCACCACCCGGGGAGAGGGATACCGGGGAGCTGTTTTTT. The full variable domain, rest sourced from reference TRBV18 and TRBJ2-2, is NAGVMQNPRHLVRRRGQEARLRCSPMKGHSHVYWYRQLPEEGLKFMVYLQKENIIDESGMPKERFSAEFPKEGPSILRIQQVVRGDSAAYFCASSPPGERDTGELFFGEGSRLTVL.

The chain employs TRBV5-1 and TRBJ2-7; weak D call: TRBD2 (6 bases). V was shortened by 4 bases and J by 3 bases, with 14 bases between the two germline ends. There are 14 residues in the CDR3. The germline V gene has CDR1 SGHRS and CDR2 YFSETQ. This CDR3 reads CASSIDIGSYEQYF. CDR3 nucleotide sequence: TGCGCCAGCAGCATCGACATCGGGAGCTACGAGCAGTACTTC.

Comment on this clone: Sequence at one end of the junction differs from germline and may be a read error. The J gene is TRBJ2-7, the V gene TRBV15, with D unclear. This CDR3 comprises 10 residues. Germline V gives CDR1 LNHNV, CDR2 YYDKDF (reference sequence). CDR3 bases: TGTGCCACCAGCAGGCAGGCTTCACGCTTC. Translating gives CATSRQASRF.

This clone was picked up a small number of times. The DNA is left out, because the CDR3 cannot be placed on it with certainty; the CDR3 is given as TCRdb lists it. The V call is TRBV28, the J call TRBJ2-7; no DNA check was done on the table's D call, TRBD2. The germline V gene has CDR1 MDHEN and CDR2 SYDVKM. Including both end residues, the CDR3 is 13 amino acids long. CDR3 sequence: CASSSSGIYEQYF.

The rearrangement uses TRBV18 and TRBJ2-5; TRBD2 is a possible D gene (5 bases). CDR3 length: 14 residues. Germline loops: CDR1 KGHSH, CDR2 LQKENI. The germline V and J ends were trimmed by 3 bases and 7 bases, with 15 bases remaining between them. The CDR3: CASSPSTAEGTQYF. In nucleotides, the CDR3 is TGTGCCAGCTCACCCTCGACCGCCGAGGGGACCCAGTACTTC.

This chain connects TRBV19 to TRBJ2-2; D gene uncertain. V was pared by 1 base and J by 2 bases, with 8 bases between. Germline assignment: CDR1 LNHDA and CDR2 SQIVND (reference sequence). The CDR3 consists of 15 residues. This CDR3 reads CASSIGAVNTGELFF. CDR3 nucleotide sequence: TGTGCCAGTAGTATAGGGGCAGTTAACACCGGGGAGCTGTTTTTT.

This clone has a single count. The gene calls are TRBV5-1 and TRBJ2-1; maybe TRBD1 (5 bases). Trimming shortened V by 3 bases and J by 5 bases, and 9 bases separated the two germline ends. The CDR3 consists of 13 residues. CDR1 and CDR2 from the germline V gene are SGHRS and YFSETQ. This CDR3 reads CASSSDNNNEQFF. In nucleotides, the CDR3 is TGCGCCAGCAGCTCGGACAATAACAATGAGCAGTTCTTC. The whole variable domain, remainder taken from reference TRBV5-1 and TRBJ2-1, is KAGVTQTPRYLIKTRGQQVTLSCSPISGHRSVSWYQQTPGQGLQFLFEYFSETQRNKGNFPGRFSGRQFSNSRSEMNVSTLELGDSALYLCASSSDNNNEQFFGPGTRLTVL.

This clone showed up just once. The genes are TRBV27 and TRBJ1-2, with TRBD1 matching over 12 bases. The CDR3 contains 17 residues. Germline CDR1 and CDR2: MNHEY and SMNVEV (reference sequence). J was trimmed by 7 bases and V by 6 bases; bases with no gene match: 15. The CDR3 region is CASRKYSPGTGGSGYTF. The CDR3 DNA follows: TGTGCCAGCAGGAAATACAGTCCCGGGACAGGGGGCAGTGGCTACACCTTC.

On this clone itself: Distinct nucleotide sequences in the sample also encode this CDR3. The chain employs TRBV5-1 and TRBJ1-3; D gene ambiguous. The V end was cut by 0 bases, the J end by 3 bases, with 4 bases between. Germline V lookup: CDR1 SGHRS, CDR2 YFSETQ. CDR3 length: 13 residues. This chain's CDR3 is CASSLDIGNTIYF. The CDR3 DNA reads as TGCGCCAGCAGCTTGGATATTGGAAACACCATATATTTT.

V and J are TRBV7-9 and TRBJ2-5; 8 bases are a match to TRBD2. Germline CDR1 SEHNR, CDR2 FQNEAQ (reference sequence). The CDR3 runs to 15 residues. V dropped 0 bases and J dropped 2; count of bases not matched to a gene: 2. In DNA form, the CDR3 reads TGTGCCAGCAGCTTAGCAGCGGGGGTACAAGAGACCCAGTACTTC. Translated: CASSLAAGVQETQYF.